These 25 T cell receptor beta chains were sequenced from one sample in a study of blood T cell repertoires in COVID-19 (dated by TCRdb to about 2020). The library came from the immunoSEQ multiplex PCR assay. In its TCRdb copy, this immuneACCESS table keeps in-frame sequences only and misses some clones. Where compared with another copy, unresolved V genes explain less than half of these, and the others have no known cause. In this sample the table shows about 190,000 clones, approximately 82% of which occur a single time. Of the sample, 15% to 20% falls within the top ten clones. What was sequenced was PBMCs or T cells enriched from blood (not recorded which). Receptors were obtained from a woman aged 45-59 years who had recovered from COVID-19.

This clone was counted a few times. The chain links TRBV28 to TRBJ2-7; D remains ambiguous. Germline lookup yields CDR1 MDHEN and CDR2 SYDVKM. The CDR3 extends over 18 amino acids. V shed 6 bases and J shed 6 bases, with 30 bases lying between them. DNA of the CDR3: TGTGCCAGCAGCCTATTGTACCCCACTCTGCGGAAGTCTGGCGAGCAGTACTTC. It specifies CASSLLYPTLRKSGEQYF.

This chain joins TRBV28 and TRBJ2-7; 14 bases fit TRBD2. The CDR3 covers 15 residues. V was clipped by 7 bases and J by 6 bases; unmatched bases: 8. Germline values: CDR1 MDHEN, CDR2 SYDVKM. CDR3 sequence: CASTQTSGRAGEQYF. The CDR3 nucleotides are TGTGCCAGCACCCAGACTAGCGGGAGGGCCGGCGAGCAGTACTTC.

The chain employs TRBV28 and TRBJ2-1, with TRBD2 as a possible D gene (5 bases). Trimming removed 8 bases from V and 4 bases from J, with 18 bases in between. This CDR3 has 15 residues. Per the germline V gene, CDR1 is MDHEN and CDR2 is SYDVKM. CDR3 sequence reads: CASLSMGGRYNEQFF. The CDR3 DNA follows: TGTGCCAGCCTGTCTATGGGCGGGCGATACAATGAGCAGTTCTTC.

V and J are TRBV5-1 and TRBJ2-7; 9 bases are a match to TRBD2. Germline trimming cut 2 bases from V and 4 bases from J; bases unmatched to any gene: 4. Germline CDR1 SGHRS, CDR2 YFSETQ. The CDR3 contains 14 residues. The CDR3 loop reads CASSFASGEYEQYF. The CDR3 DNA sequence: TGCGCCAGCAGCTTTGCTAGCGGGGAATACGAGCAGTACTTC.

The V and J genes are TRBV5-8 and TRBJ2-3, with 16 bases fitting TRBD2. From germline, CDR1 is SGHTS and CDR2 YDEGEE. The CDR3 is made up of 17 amino acids. V shed 4 bases and J 4 bases; nucleotides not matched to a gene: 6. In DNA form, the CDR3 reads TGTGCCAGCAGCGTCGGGACTAGCGGGAGGGCCGCAGATACGCAGTATTTT. Residues: CASSVGTSGRAADTQYF.

The genes are TRBV28 and TRBJ2-1; TRBD1 might be the D (6 bases). Trimming pared 6 bases from V and 6 bases from J, leaving 12 bases between. Germline CDR1 and CDR2: MDHEN and SYDVKM. CDR3 length: 13 amino acids. CDR3 residues: CASREQGRNEQFF. CDR3 DNA sequence: TGTGCCAGCAGAGAACAGGGTCGCAATGAGCAGTTCTTC.

The gene calls are TRBV27 and TRBJ2-2; D might be TRBD2 (7 bases). V was trimmed by 5 bases and J by 4 bases, leaving 23 bases between them. CDR1 and CDR2 (germline): MNHEY, SMNVEV (reference sequence). The CDR3 totals 18 residues. CDR3 sequence reads: CASSPRGGQGVITGELFF. The CDR3, as DNA: TGTGCCAGCAGTCCAAGGGGGGGCCAGGGAGTGATCACCGGGGAGCTGTTTTTT.

This clone was seen more than once but under ten times. The J gene is TRBJ1-5, the V gene TRBV7-2; D is unresolved. Germline CDR1 and CDR2: SGHTA and FQGNSA. Trimming cost V 1 base and J 6 bases, with 7 bases left between them. The CDR3 sequence is 13 residues long. CDR3 DNA sequence: TGTGCCAGCAGCTTAGTTGGGAGTCAGCCCCAGCATTTT. This sequence encodes CASSLVGSQPQHF.

V gene TRBV5-4 combines with J gene TRBJ2-1, with no clear D. Germline-derived CDR1 and CDR2 are SGHNT and YYREEE (reference sequence). Trimming pared 4 bases from V and 7 bases from J, leaving 12 bases between. The CDR3 contains 13 residues. The CDR3 spells CASSLTNGNEQFF. Here the CDR3 DNA reads TGTGCCAGCAGCCTTACTAACGGGAATGAGCAGTTCTTC. The variable domain in full, completed from reference TRBV5-4 and TRBJ2-1, reads ETGVTQSPTHLIKTRGQQVTLRCSSQSGHNTVSWYQQALGQGPQFIFQYYREEENGRGNFPPRFSGLQFPNYSSELNVNALELDDSALYLCASSLTNGNEQFFGPGTRLTVL.

V and J are TRBV7-9 and TRBJ1-4; possibly TRBD1 for D (5 bases). CDR3 length equals 15 residues. V was shortened by 2 bases and J by 0 bases, with 7 bases between the two germline ends. Germline assignment: CDR1 SEHNR and CDR2 FQNEAQ (reference sequence). The CDR3 DNA is TGTGCCAGCAGCTTAACGGGGGCAACTAATGAAAAACTGTTTTTT. Protein product: CASSLTGATNEKLFF. The full variable domain, completed using reference TRBV7-9 and TRBJ1-4, is DTGVSQNPRHKITKRGQNVTFRCDPISEHNRLYWYRQTLGQGPEFLTYFQNEAQLEKSRLLSDRFSAERPKGSFSTLEIQRTEQGDSAMYLCASSLTGATNEKLFFGSGTQLSVL.

The V gene is TRBV3-1 (or the pseudogene TRBV3-2), the J gene TRBJ2-3; tentative D call: TRBD2 (5 bases). The CDR3 spans 15 residues. The germline gives CDR1 LGHDT, CDR2 YNNKEL (reference sequence). The V and J ends lost 4 bases and 5 bases respectively, with 16 bases between them. The CDR3 nucleotides are TGTGCCAGCAGCCCCCCCCTGGGCGGGCGAGATACGCAGTATTTT. Its protein product is CASSPPLGGRDTQYF.

The rearrangement uses TRBV5-1 and TRBJ2-4; maybe TRBD2 (6 bases). Germline V lookup: CDR1 SGHRS, CDR2 YFSETQ. V lost 5 bases to trimming and J lost 3 bases, with 21 bases between them. This CDR3 is built from 17 residues. The CDR3 DNA sequence: TGCGCCAGCAGTCCCACGGCAAAGGACGGGGGCAAAAACATTCAGTACTTC. Translating gives CASSPTAKDGGKNIQYF.

This clone was counted a single time. This chain joins TRBV4-1 and TRBJ1-1; D may be TRBD1 (6 bases). The CDR3 loop spans 17 amino acids. The V gene lost 4 bases and the J gene lost 1 base, with 19 bases spanning the gap. Germline-derived CDR1 and CDR2 are MGHRA and YSYEKL. The CDR3 bases are TGCGCCAGCAGCCTAAGTTTAGGGGGGGGGCAGAACACTGAAGCTTTCTTT. This gives the protein CASSLSLGGGQNTEAFF.

The table lists this clone with a few counts. This chain uses TRBV7-6 with TRBJ2-3; 9 nucleotides agree with TRBD2. Germline CDR1 and CDR2: SGHVS and FNYEAQ. This CDR3 comprises 16 residues. The V segment lost 3 bases and the J segment 2 bases; nucleotides outside the gene matches: 6. The CDR3 region has the DNA TGTGCCAGCAGCTTCTTAGCGGGAGAGCTCACAGATACGCAGTATTTT. Protein sequence: CASSFLAGELTDTQYF.

By share, this clone ranks as medium-sized (0.01 to 0.1%). The rearrangement links TRBV7-8 to TRBJ2-3; possibly TRBD2 for D (5 bases). Germline V gene lookup returns CDR1 SGHVS and CDR2 FQNEAQ. This CDR3 is built from 13 residues. V was cut by 5 bases and J by 6 bases, with 12 bases left in between. The CDR3 sequence: CASSKSGLDTQYF. CDR3 nucleotides: TGTGCCAGCAGCAAATCGGGGTTGGATACGCAGTATTTT.

The genes are TRBV24-1 and TRBJ2-4, with D possibly TRBD1 on 6 matching bases. This CDR3 has 19 residues. Germline CDR1 is KGHDR and CDR2 is SFDVKD. Trimming stripped 4 bases from V and 5 bases from J, with 26 bases between. The CDR3 DNA reads TGTGCCACCAGTGACCTAGGAGAGCAGGGGAATTTGGCGGAAAACATTCAGTACTTC. Protein: CATSDLGEQGNLAENIQYF.

The chain links TRBV13 to TRBJ1-1; unclear D gene. V lost 5 bases and J 4 bases, leaving 17 bases between the germline ends. Germline CDR1 reads PRHDT; CDR2 reads FYEKMQ (reference sequence). This CDR3 comprises 15 residues. The CDR3 region has the DNA TGTGCCAGCAGCGCCCCCTCGGAGCTAGGCACTGAAGCTTTCTTT. Amino acid sequence: CASSAPSELGTEAFF.

The rearrangement uses TRBV5-4 and TRBJ2-2; D is ambiguous. V was trimmed by 0 bases and J by 1 base, leaving 4 bases between them. From germline, CDR1 is SGHNT and CDR2 YYREEE (reference sequence). This CDR3 spans 14 amino acids. This CDR3 reads CASSLERNTGELFF. CDR3 bases: TGTGCCAGCAGCTTGGAGCGGAACACCGGGGAGCTGTTTTTT.

The chain couples TRBV5-1 to TRBJ2-2; D is undetermined. V lost 1 base, J lost 6 bases, and 13 bases lay in between. This CDR3 comprises 15 residues. Germline V gene data show CDR1 as SGHRS and CDR2 as YFSETQ. DNA of the CDR3: TGCGCCAGCAGCTTGCGGTTAGACCTAGCCGGGGAGCTGTTTTTT. Its translation is CASSLRLDLAGELFF.

The chain carries TRBV7-9 and TRBJ1-1; no firm D call. V was clipped by 1 base and J by 12 bases, with 12 bases between them. The CDR3 runs to 12 residues. The germline CDR1 and CDR2 sequences are SEHNR and FQNEAQ (reference sequence). The CDR3 nucleotides read TGTGCCAGCAGCTTAGGGACTAGCGGAACTTTCTTT. Its translation: CASSLGTSGTFF.

The rearrangement links TRBV7-8 to TRBJ1-6; 10 bases map to TRBD1. V lost 3 bases to trimming and J lost 2 bases; unmatched junction nucleotides: 7. The CDR3 runs to 18 residues. CDR1 and CDR2 (germline): SGHVS, FQNEAQ. The CDR3 region has the DNA TGTGCCAGCAGCTTTGGGGACAGGGGATTCCCCTATAATTCACCCCTCCACTTT. Protein sequence: CASSFGDRGFPYNSPLHF.

The rearrangement uses TRBV3-1 (or the pseudogene TRBV3-2) and TRBJ2-7; 8 positions match TRBD2. Germline CDR1 is LGHDT and CDR2 is YNNKEL (reference sequence). Trimming removed 1 base from V and 3 bases from J; junction bases left unmatched: 2. The CDR3 is 14 amino acids. This CDR3 reads CASSQGLAGYEQYF. CDR3 DNA: TGTGCCAGCAGCCAAGGGCTAGCGGGCTACGAGCAGTACTTC.

The chain uses TRBV5-1 and TRBJ2-5, with TRBD2 matching 9 bases. CDR3 length equals 14 residues. J lost 5 bases, V lost 4 bases, and 6 bases had no gene match. From germline, CDR1 is SGHRS and CDR2 YFSETQ. The CDR3 bases are TGCGCCAGCAGCGCGGGGGGGGCACGGGAGACCCAGTACTTC. Encoded protein: CASSAGGARETQYF.

This clone was seen a single time. The chain carries TRBV9 and TRBJ2-3; 7 bases agree with TRBD1. J lost 2 bases, V lost 4 bases, and 10 bases had no gene match. CDR3 size: 16 residues. From germline, CDR1 is SGDLS and CDR2 YYNGEE. The CDR3 DNA sequence: TGTGCCAGCAGCCCCAGACAGGGAAGAGACACAGATACGCAGTATTTT. Its protein is CASSPRQGRDTDTQYF.

This chain connects TRBV18 to TRBJ1-2; D not certain. Germline CDR1 KGHSH, CDR2 LQKENI. The CDR3 extends over 14 amino acids. V lost 3 bases and J 1 base, leaving 9 bases between the germline ends. CDR3 protein: CASSPAADNYGYTF. CDR3 nucleotides: TGTGCCAGCTCACCGGCTGCGGATAACTATGGCTACACCTTC.